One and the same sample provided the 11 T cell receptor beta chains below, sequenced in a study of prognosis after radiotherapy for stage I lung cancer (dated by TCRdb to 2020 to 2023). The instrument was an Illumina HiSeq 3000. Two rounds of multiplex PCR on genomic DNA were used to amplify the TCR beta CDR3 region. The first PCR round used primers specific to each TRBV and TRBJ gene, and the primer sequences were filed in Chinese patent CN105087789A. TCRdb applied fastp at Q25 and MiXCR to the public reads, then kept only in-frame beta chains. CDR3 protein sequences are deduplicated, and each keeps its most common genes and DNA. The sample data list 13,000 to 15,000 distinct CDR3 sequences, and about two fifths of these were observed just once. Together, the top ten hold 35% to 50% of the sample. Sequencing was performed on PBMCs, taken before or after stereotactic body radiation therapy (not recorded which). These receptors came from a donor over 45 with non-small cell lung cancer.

CDR3 nucleotides: TGCGCCAGCAGCATGACAGCTCTCGCGAACACCGGGGAGCTGTTTTTT. Protein sequence: CASSMTALANTGELFF. The chain couples TRBV5-1 to TRBJ2-2; D is perhaps TRBD1 (5 bases). Trimming left V 4 bases short and J 0 bases short, with 13 bases between. Germline values: CDR1 SGHRS, CDR2 YFSETQ. CDR3 size: 16 residues.

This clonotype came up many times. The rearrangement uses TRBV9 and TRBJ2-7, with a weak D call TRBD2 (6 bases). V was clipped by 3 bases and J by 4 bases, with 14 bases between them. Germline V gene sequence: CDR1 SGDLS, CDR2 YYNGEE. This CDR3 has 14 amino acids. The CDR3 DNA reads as TGTGCCAGCAGCGCGACGGTGGGGGGATACGAGCAGTACTTC. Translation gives CASSATVGGYEQYF.

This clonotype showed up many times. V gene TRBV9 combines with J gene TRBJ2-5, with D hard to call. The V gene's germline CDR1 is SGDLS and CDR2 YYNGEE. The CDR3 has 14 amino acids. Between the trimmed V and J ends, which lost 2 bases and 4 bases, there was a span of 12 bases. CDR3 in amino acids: CASSVLGMGETQYF. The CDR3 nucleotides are TGTGCCAGCAGCGTGTTGGGGATGGGAGAGACCCAGTACTTC.

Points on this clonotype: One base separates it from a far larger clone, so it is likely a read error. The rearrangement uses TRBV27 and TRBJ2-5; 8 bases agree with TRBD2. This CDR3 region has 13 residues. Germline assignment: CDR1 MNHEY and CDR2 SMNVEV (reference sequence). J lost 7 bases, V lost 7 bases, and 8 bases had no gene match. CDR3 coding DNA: TGTGCCAGCAACCGGGGGGGCCCGGGGACCCAGTACTTC. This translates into CASNRGGPGTQYF.

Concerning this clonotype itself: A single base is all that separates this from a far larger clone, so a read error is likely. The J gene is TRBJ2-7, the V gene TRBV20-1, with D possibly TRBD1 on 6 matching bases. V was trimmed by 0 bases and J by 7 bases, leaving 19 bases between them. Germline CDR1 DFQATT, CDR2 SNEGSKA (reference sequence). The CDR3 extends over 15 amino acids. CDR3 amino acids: CSAREPAGDHNEQYF. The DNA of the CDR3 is TGCAGTGCTAGAGAACCGGCAGGGGACCACAATGAGCAGTACTTC.

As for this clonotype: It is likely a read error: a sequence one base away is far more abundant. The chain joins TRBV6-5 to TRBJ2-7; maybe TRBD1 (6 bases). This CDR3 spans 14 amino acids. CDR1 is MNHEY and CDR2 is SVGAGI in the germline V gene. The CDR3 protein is CDSSLGALAYEQYF. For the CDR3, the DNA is TGTGACAGCTCCCTGGGGGCCCTAGCATACGAGCAGTACTTC.

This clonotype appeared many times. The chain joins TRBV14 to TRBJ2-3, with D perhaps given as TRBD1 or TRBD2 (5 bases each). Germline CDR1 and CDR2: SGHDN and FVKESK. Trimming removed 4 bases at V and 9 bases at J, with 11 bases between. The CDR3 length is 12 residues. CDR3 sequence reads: CASSRGGGTQYF. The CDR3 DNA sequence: TGTGCCAGCAGCCGCGGTGGGGGAACGCAGTATTTT.

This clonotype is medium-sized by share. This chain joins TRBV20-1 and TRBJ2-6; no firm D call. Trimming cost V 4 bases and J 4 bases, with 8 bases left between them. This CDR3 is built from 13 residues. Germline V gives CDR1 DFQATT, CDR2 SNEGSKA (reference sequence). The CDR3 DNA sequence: TGCAGTGCTACGGGTAGCGGGGCCAACGTCCTGACTTTC. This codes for CSATGSGANVLTF.

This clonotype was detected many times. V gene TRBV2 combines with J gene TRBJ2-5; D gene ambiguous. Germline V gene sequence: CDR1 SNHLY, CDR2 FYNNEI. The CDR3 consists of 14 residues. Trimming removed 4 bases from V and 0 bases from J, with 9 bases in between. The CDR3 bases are TGTGCCAGCAGTGCCTCCGACTACCAAGAGACCCAGTACTTC. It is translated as CASSASDYQETQYF.

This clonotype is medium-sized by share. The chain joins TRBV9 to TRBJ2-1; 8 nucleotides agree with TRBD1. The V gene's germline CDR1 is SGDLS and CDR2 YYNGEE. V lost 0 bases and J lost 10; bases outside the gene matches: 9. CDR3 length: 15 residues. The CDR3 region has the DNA TGTGCCAGCAGCGTAGGGGGACAGGCCTGGGAGGAGCAGTTCTTC. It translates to CASSVGGQAWEEQFF.

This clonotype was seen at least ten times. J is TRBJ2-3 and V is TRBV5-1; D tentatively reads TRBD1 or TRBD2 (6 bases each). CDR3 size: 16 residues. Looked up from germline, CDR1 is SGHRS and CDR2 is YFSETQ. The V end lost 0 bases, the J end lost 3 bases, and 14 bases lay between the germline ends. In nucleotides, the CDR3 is TGCGCCAGCAGCTTGGGGGCCGGGGGCATGACAGATACGCAGTATTTT. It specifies CASSLGAGGMTDTQYF. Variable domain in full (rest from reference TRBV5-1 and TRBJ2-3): KAGVTQTPRYLIKTRGQQVTLSCSPISGHRSVSWYQQTPGQGLQFLFEYFSETQRNKGNFPGRFSGRQFSNSRSEMNVSTLELGDSALYLCASSLGAGGMTDTQYFGPGTRLTVL.